What follows describes a single T cell receptor (beta chain). The target of this receptor is not known. No qualities accompany the bases; no much larger clone lies one base away. This record comes from a study of CD8 T cells in Susac syndrome (dated by TCRdb to about 2019). In terms of the full investigation: Of the Susac syndrome patients who were sequenced, roughly 6 had clinically active disease and 8 or 9 were in clinical remission. At blood withdrawal, Susac syndrome patients were either therapy-naive, taking corticosteroids (in some cases with IVIg as well), or taking IVIg alone. Whether CD8+ T cell activation and differentiation in Susac syndrome was antigen driven was tested using repertoire sequencing.

RNA was extracted with the RNeasy kit and roughly 0.45 to 1 ug was reverse transcribed using random hexamers. TCR beta CDR3 regions were amplified with the immunoSEQ multiplex PCR assay covering 54 Vbeta and 13 Jbeta segments. To correct PCR amplification bias, a synthetic template baseline was used for both primer optimization and computational correction. Per the source publication's procedure: Reads were annotated to V, D and J genes according to IMGT and were analyzed with immunoSEQ Analyzer, with only productive sequences retained. Clonality was calculated as one minus the Shannon entropy normalized by log2 of the number of productive unique sequences. For each patient and control, public and private clones were evaluated among the 100 most prevalent clones. A clone was defined as Susac-specific if it was absent from the healthy and MS cohorts, from approximately 980 published viral clones and from other ImmuneACCESS disease sequences. TCRdb ran its own pipeline on the public reads, namely fastp trimming at Q25 and MiXCR clone calling, and kept in-frame beta chains. Every CDR3 protein is listed once, alongside the most common genes and DNA of its rows. The V and J calls shown here were made by TCRdb, not taken from the authors' results. The sample records some 77,000 distinct CDR3 sequences, 85% to 95% of which are singletons. Approximately 0.15% of the sample belongs to the ten largest clones.

High-throughput TCR beta sequencing profiled peripheral blood CD8+ and CD4+ T cells from healthy donors, Susac syndrome patients and multiple sclerosis patients. The Susac syndrome patients fulfilled recently defined diagnostic criteria for either definite or probable disease. CD8+ TEMRA cells were enriched by FACS, while bulk CD8+ and CD4+ T cells were purified by magnetic negative isolation. Blood was collected in EDTA tubes and processed within 24 hours, with PBMCs isolated through density gradient centrifugation. PBMCs intended for TCR sequencing were cryopreserved in liquid nitrogen and were subsequently thawed in a 37 degrees C water bath. A purity of at least 90% was achieved for sorted or isolated CD4+, CD8+ and CD8+ TEMRA cells. Broad study findings and their caveats: The number of individuals in the TCR sequencing and HLA analysis was acknowledged as relatively small. In patients with Susac syndrome, the CD4+ T cell repertoire showed no detectable clonal expansion.

The sequence was collected from a human donor with Susac syndrome. Sequenced material: CD4+ T cells from PBMCs.

CDR3 region: CASSRTGGNQPQHF. The DNA sequence reads TGTGCCAGCAGTCGCACAGGGGGGAATCAGCCCCAGCATTTT. The receptor chain draws on TRBV6-5 and TRBJ1-5; a stretch of 8 junction bases matches TRBD1. The CDR3 sequence holds 14 residues, the cysteine and phenylalanine included. The kept DNA is CDR3 alone, 42 bases in frame from the first base. Here V drops 5 bases and J drops 4 bases, and the junction holds 4 bases not matched to any gene. The germline V gene supplies CDR1 MNHEY and CDR2 SVGAGI.